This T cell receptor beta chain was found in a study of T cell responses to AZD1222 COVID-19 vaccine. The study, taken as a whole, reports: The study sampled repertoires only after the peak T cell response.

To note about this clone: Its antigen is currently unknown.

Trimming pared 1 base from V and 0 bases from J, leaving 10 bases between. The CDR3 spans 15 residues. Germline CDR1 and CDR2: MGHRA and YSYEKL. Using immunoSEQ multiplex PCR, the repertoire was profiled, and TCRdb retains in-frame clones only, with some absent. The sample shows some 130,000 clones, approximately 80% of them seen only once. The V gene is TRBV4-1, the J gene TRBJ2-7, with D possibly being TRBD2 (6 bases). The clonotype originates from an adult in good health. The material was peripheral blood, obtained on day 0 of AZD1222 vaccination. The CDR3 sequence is CASSQGPGVSYEQYF. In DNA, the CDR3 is TGCGCCAGCAGCCAAGGGCCGGGGGTCTCCTACGAGCAGTACTTC.